The clone carrying this T cell receptor beta chain was recorded only once. Its antigen is as yet unknown. Genomic DNA (from each subset) was split evenly across several immunoSEQ plates. Template for every sorted-subset replicate PCR totaled 150 to 250 ng DNA, some 30,000 T cell genomes. The assay was immunoSEQ multiplex PCR, and TCRdb's table has in-frame clones only and misses some. The repertoire holds a few million clones, approximately 90% seen once, with around 0.15% in the top ten. These data belong to a study of shared clonotypes between healthy human individuals. At the level of the study: Three CD4 naive, three CD4 memory, two CD8 naive and one CD8 memory plate were used per donor. Study results and limitations: There were few donors, and this limited the genetic and exposure-history diversity represented.

Sequenced material: naive CD4+ T cells sorted from blood. Subset defined: CD45RA+ positively selected. This receptor was taken from a man younger than 35 in good health.

CDR3 region: CASSEQESNQPQHF. The CDR3 nucleotides are TGCGCCAGCAGTGAGCAGGAAAGCAATCAGCCCCAGCATTTT. The chain uses TRBV10-2 and TRBJ1-5, with no clear D. The length of the CDR3 is 14 residues. Per germline, CDR1 WSHSY and CDR2 SAAADI. Trimming shortened V by 2 bases and J by 1 base, and 6 bases separated the two germline ends.